These 3 T cell receptor beta chains were all obtained from the same sample, sequenced in a study of beta chain features in type 1 diabetes listed by TCRdb under 2018. The study at large found these results: Type 1 diabetes patients showed a moderate but significant shortening of TCRB CDR3 length in all four CD4+ subsets.

Library preparation was by the immunoSEQ multiplex PCR assay. The entire isolated RNA was reverse transcribed using the High Capacity cDNA Reverse Transcription Kit, and thus expressed TCRB transcripts were sequenced. Sourced from immuneACCESS, this table was stored by TCRdb with only in-frame sequences that have V and J called. A share of the clones is absent; for the studies checked, an unresolved V gene accounts for under half, and the remainder has no known explanation. This sample comprises about 340,000 clones, roughly 8.8% of them detected only once. The top ten clonotypes cover about 1% of the sample. Their specific antigens are unknown. Sequences were obtained from central memory CD4+ T cells from blood. All receptors come from a man younger than 45 with type 1 diabetes.

This clone occurred a few times. The genes are TRBV29-1 and TRBJ2-5; no clear D. Deletions cut 7 bases from V and 3 bases from J, with 15 bases between. The CDR3 is 13 amino acids. Germline loops: CDR1 SQVTM, CDR2 ANQGSEA. DNA of the CDR3: TGCAGCGGTGGCGTCAACATTAAAGAGACCCAGTACTTC. It is translated as CSGGVNIKETQYF.

The chain uses TRBV5-5 and TRBJ2-7; no clear D gene. The CDR3 totals 13 residues. CDR1 SGHKS and CDR2 YYEKEE come from the germline V gene (reference sequence). V gave up 7 bases and J gave up 2 bases, with 13 bases separating them. The CDR3, as DNA: TGTGCCAGCCTGCTGAAACCGACCTACGAGCAGTACTTC. This encodes CASLLKPTYEQYF.

This clone came up a few times. The chain combines TRBV6-5 with TRBJ2-5; D call uncertain. Trimming removed 2 bases at V and 5 bases at J, with 3 bases between. This CDR3 has 11 amino acids. The germline V gene encodes CDR1 MNHEY and CDR2 SVGAGI. DNA of the CDR3: TGTGCCAGCAGTTACACGGAGACCCAGTACTTC. The encoded protein is CASSYTETQYF.